This TCR beta chain appears in the sequencing data of a study of shared T cell receptors in the human thymus. TCRdb keeps only in-frame clones here, not all; method: immunoSEQ multiplex PCR. The profile shows about 660,000 clones, around 87% of them singletons. Trimming pared 6 bases from V and 0 bases from J, leaving 18 bases between. The CDR3 spans 16 residues. Germline V gives CDR1 SNHLY, CDR2 FYNNEI. In addition, the sample was reused for a study of human thymus T cells. That paper notes: Healthy Finnish infants undergoing corrective surgery for congenital heart defects were the donors.

The rearrangement uses TRBV2 and TRBJ2-7, with D perhaps matching TRBD2 (5 bases). Sequenced sample: thymocytes. The origin of this receptor is a boy under two years old with a congenital heart defect. Here the CDR3 reads CASSSDLDSDSYEQYF. CDR3 coding DNA: TGTGCCAGCAGCTCCGATTTGGACTCGGACTCCTACGAGCAGTACTTC.